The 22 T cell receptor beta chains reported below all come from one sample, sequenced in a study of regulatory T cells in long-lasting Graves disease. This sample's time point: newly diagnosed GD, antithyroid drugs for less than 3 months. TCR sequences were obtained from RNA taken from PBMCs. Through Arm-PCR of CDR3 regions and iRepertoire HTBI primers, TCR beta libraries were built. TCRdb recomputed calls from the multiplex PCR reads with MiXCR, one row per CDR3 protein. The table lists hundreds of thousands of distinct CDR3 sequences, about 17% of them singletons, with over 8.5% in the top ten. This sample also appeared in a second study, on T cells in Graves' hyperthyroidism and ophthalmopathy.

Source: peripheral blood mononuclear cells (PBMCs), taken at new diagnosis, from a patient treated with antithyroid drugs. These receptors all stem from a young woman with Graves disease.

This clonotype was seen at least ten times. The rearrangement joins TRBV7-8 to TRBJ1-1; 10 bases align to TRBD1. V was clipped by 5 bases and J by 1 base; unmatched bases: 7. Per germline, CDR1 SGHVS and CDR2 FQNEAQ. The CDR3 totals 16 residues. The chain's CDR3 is CASSPWTGGGNTEAFF. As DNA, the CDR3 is TGTGCCAGCAGCCCGTGGACAGGGGGAGGGAACACTGAAGCTTTCTTT. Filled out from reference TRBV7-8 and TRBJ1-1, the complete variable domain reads GAGVSQSPRYKVAKRGQDVALRCDPISGHVSLFWYQQALGQGPEFLTYFQNEAQLDKSGLPSDRFFAERPEGSVSTLKIQRTQQEDSAVYLCASSPWTGGGNTEAFFGQGTRLTVV.

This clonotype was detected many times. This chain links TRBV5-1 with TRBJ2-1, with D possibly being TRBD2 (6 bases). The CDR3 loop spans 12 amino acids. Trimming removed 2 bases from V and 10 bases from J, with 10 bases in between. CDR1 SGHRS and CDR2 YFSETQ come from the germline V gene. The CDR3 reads CASSFTGEEQFF. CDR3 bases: TGCGCCAGCAGCTTCACGGGAGAAGAGCAGTTCTTC.

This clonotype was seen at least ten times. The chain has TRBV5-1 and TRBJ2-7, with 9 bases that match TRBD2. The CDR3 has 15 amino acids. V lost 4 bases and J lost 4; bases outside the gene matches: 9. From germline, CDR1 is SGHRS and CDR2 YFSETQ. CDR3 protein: CASSGGTSHLYEQYF. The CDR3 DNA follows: TGCGCCAGCAGCGGTGGGACTAGCCATCTTTACGAGCAGTACTTC.

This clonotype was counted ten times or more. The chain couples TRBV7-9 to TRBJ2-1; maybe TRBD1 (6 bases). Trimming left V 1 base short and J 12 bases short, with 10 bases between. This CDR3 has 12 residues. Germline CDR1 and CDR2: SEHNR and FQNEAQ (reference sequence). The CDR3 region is CASSLDRVSQFF. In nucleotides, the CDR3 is TGTGCCAGCAGCTTAGACAGGGTGTCGCAGTTCTTC.

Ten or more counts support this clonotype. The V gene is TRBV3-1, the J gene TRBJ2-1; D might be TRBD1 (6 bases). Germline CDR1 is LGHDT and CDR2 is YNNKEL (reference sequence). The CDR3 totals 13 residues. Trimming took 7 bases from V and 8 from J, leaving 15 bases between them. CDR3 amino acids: CASNAGAGDEQFF. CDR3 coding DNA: TGTGCCAGCAACGCAGGGGCCGGTGATGAGCAGTTCTTC.

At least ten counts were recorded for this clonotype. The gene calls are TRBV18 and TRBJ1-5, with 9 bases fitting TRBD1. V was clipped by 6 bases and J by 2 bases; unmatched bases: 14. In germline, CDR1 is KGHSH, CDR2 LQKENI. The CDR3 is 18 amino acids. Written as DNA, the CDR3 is TGTGCCAGCTCGCGTCCCGGGACAGGGAGAGGAGGCAATCAGCCCCAGCATTTT. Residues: CASSRPGTGRGGNQPQHF.

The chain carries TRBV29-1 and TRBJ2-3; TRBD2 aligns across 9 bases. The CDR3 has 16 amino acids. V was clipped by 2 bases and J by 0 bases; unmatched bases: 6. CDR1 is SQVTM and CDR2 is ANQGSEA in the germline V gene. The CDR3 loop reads CSVEKVSGSSTDTQYF. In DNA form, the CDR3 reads TGCAGCGTTGAAAAGGTTAGCGGGAGTAGCACAGATACGCAGTATTTT.

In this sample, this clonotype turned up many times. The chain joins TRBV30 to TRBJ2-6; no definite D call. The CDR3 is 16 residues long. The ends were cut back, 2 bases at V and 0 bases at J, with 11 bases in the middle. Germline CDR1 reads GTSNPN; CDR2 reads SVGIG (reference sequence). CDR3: CAWSQWVFSGANVLTF. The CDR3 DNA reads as TGTGCCTGGAGTCAGTGGGTATTCTCTGGGGCCAACGTCCTGACTTTC.

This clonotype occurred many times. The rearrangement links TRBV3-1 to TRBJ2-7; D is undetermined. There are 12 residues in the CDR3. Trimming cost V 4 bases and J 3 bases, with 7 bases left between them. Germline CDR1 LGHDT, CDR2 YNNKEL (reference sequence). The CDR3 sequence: CASSPGFYEQYF. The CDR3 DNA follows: TGTGCCAGCAGCCCGGGTTTCTACGAGCAGTACTTC.

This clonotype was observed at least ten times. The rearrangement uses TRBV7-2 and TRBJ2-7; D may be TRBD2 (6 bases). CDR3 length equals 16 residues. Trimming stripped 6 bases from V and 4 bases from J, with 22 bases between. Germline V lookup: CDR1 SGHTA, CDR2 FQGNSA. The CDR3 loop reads CASSWGLAREGYEQYF. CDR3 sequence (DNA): TGTGCCAGCAGTTGGGGCCTAGCGAGGGAAGGGTACGAGCAGTACTTC.

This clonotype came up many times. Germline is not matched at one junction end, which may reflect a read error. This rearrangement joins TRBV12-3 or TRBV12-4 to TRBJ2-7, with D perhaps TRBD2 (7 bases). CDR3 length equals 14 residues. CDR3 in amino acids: CASSLGGGVYEQYF. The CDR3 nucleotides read TGTGCCAGCAGCTTAGGGGGGGGGGTCTACGAGCAGTACTTC.

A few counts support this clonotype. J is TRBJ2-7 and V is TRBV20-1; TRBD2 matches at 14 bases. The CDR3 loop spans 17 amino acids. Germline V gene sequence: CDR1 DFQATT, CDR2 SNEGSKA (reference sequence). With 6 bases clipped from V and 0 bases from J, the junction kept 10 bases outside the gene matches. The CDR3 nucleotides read TGCAGTGCAACCGGGACTAGCGGGAGTATGGGCTCCTACGAGCAGTACTTC. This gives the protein CSATGTSGSMGSYEQYF.

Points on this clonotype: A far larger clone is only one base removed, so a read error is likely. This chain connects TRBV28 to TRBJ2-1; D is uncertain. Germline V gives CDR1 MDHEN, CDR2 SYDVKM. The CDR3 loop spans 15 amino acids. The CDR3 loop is CAGSLVLSSYNEQFF. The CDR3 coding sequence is TGTGCCGGCAGCTTAGTCCTAAGCTCCTACAATGAGCAGTTCTTC. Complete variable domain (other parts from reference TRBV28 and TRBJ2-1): DVKVTQSSRYLVKRTGEKVFLECVQDMDHENMFWYRQDPGLGLRLIYFSYDVKMKEKGDIPEGYSVSREKKERFSLILESASTNQTSMYLCAGSLVLSSYNEQFFGPGTRLTVL.

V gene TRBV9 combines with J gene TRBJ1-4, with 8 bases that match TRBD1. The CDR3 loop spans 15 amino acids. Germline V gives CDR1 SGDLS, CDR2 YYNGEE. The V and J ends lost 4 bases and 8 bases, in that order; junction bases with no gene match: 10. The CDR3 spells CASSPWQGAGEKLFF. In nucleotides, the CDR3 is TGTGCCAGCAGCCCCTGGCAGGGGGCGGGGGAAAAACTGTTTTTT.

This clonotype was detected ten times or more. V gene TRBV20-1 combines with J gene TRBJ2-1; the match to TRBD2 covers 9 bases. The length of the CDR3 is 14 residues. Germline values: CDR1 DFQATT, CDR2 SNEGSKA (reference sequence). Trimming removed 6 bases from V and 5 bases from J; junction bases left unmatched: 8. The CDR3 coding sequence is TGCAGTGCGGAGAGACTAGCGGAAGACAATGAGCAGTTCTTC. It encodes CSAERLAEDNEQFF.

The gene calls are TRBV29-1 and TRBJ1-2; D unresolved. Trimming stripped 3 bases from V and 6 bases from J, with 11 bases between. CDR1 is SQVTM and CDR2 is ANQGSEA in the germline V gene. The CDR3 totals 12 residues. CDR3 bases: TGCAGCGTTGATGTGACCCCCGATGGCTACACCTTC. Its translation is CSVDVTPDGYTF.

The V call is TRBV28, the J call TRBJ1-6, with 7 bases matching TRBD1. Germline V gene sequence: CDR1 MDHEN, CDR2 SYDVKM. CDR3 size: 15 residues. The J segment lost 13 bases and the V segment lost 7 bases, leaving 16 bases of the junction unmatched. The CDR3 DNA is TGTGCCAGCACCTCCCAAGGGACAGCAGATTTTCCCCTCCACTTT. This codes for CASTSQGTADFPLHF.

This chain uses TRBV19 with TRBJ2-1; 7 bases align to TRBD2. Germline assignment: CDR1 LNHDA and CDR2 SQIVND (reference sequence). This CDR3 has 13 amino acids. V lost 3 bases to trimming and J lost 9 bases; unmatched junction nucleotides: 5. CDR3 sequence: CASSIRGEGEQFF. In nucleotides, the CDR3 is TGTGCCAGTAGTATTCGGGGGGAGGGTGAGCAGTTCTTC.

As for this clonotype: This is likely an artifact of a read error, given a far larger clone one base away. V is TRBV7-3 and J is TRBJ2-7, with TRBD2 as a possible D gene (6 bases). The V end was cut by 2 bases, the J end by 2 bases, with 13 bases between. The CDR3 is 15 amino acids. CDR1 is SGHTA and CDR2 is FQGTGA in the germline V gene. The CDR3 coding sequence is TGTGCCAGCAGCTTAGTGGAGGGTATCCCCTACGAGCAGTACTTC. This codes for CASSLVEGIPYEQYF.

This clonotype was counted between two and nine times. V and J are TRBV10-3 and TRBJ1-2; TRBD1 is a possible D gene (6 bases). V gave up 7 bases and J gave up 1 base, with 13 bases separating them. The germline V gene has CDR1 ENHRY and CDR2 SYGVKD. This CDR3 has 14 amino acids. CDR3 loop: CAINQGTNNYGYTF. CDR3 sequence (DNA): TGTGCCATCAATCAGGGGACGAATAACTATGGCTACACCTTC.

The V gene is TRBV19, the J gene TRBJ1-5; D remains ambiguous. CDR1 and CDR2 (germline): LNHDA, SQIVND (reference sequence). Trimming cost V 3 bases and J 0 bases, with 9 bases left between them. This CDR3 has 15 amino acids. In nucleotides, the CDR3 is TGTGCCAGTAGTATCAACAGTTATAGCAATCAGCCCCAGCATTTT. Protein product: CASSINSYSNQPQHF.

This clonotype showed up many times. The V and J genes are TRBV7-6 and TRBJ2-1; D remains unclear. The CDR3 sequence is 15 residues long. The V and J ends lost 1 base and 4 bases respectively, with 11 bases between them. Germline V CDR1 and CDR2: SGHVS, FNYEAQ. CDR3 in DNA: TGTGCCAGCAGCTTAGTGGGCGTTGCGTACAATGAGCAGTTCTTC. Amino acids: CASSLVGVAYNEQFF.